This entry is about one TCR beta chain. As yet, its antigen is unknown. Losses at the gene ends were 4 bases for V and 6 bases for J; bases not matched to a gene: 11. Germline values: CDR1 SGHAT, CDR2 FQNNGV. The CDR3 extends over 16 amino acids. This sample was taken from a study of shared clonotypes between healthy human individuals. Regarding the study as a whole: Among non-shared clonotypes, generation probabilities were lower than among those shared by all four donors.

In the authors' methods: Junction-only sequences produced by ImmunoSEQ had no quality scores, so filtering differed. TCRdb's table, derived via immunoSEQ multiplex PCR, lists solely in-frame clones and lacks some. Clone size and V and J calls were adopted from that table, with D and trimming inferred from the DNA. In the table there are 2 million to 2.5 million clones, approximately 95% of which are singletons. Sequencing was done on a sample of naive CD4+ T cells from PBMCs. The subset: CD45RA+ positively selected. The receptor was isolated from a man younger than 35 in good health. Some clones in this sample may be carry-over from other donors' samples. The chain joins TRBV11-2 to TRBJ2-2; 7 bases are shared with TRBD1. The CDR3 region has the DNA TGTGCCAGCAGCTCAGTGAGACAGGGCAACGCCGGGGAGCTGTTTTTT. Translated: CASSSVRQGNAGELFF.